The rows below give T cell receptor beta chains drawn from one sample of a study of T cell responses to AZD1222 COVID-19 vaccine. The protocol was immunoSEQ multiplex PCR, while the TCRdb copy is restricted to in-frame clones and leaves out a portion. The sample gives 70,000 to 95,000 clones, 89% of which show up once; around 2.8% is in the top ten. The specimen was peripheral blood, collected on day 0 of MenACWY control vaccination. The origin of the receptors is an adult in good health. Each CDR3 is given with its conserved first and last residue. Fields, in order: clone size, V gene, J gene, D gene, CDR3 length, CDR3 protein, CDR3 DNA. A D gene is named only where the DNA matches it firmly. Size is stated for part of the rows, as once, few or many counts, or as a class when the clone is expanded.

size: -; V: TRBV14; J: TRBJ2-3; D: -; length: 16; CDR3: CASSQFGVARTDTQYF; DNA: TGTGCCAGCAGCCAATTCGGGGTAGCGCGGACAGATACGCAGTATTTT
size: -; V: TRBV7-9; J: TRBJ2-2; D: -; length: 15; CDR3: CASSPSRGYTGELFF; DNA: TGTGCCAGCAGCCCATCGAGGGGGTACACCGGGGAGCTGTTTTTT
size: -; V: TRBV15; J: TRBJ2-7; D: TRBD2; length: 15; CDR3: CATSRNRDYSYEQYF; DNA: TGTGCCACCAGCAGAAACCGGGACTACTCCTACGAGCAGTACTTC
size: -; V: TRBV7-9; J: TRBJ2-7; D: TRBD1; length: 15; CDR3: CASSPQGAGTYEQYF; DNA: TGTGCCAGCAGCCCACAGGGGGCTGGGACCTACGAGCAGTACTTC
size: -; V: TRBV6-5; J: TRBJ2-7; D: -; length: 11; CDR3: CASSLAVEQYF; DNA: TGTGCCAGCAGCCTGGCGGTGGAGCAGTACTTC
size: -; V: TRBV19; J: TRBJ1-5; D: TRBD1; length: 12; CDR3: CASQGGLQPQHF; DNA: TGTGCCAGTCAAGGGGGCCTTCAGCCCCAGCATTTT
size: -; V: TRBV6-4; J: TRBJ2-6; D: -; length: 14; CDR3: CASSEGAGANVLTF; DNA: TGTGCCAGCAGTGAAGGGGCTGGGGCCAACGTCCTGACTTTC
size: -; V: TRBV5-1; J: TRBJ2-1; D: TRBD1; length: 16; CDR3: CASSLVWTGGFNEQFF; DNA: TGCGCCAGCAGCTTGGTTTGGACAGGGGGCTTCAATGAGCAGTTCTTC
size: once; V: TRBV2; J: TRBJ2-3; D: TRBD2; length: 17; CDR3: CASSKDASGISTDTQYF; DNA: TGTGCCAGCAGTAAAGATGCTAGCGGGATTAGCACAGATACGCAGTATTTT
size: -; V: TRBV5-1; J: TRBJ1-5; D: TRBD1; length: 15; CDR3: CASSPQGGPHQPQHF; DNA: TGCGCCAGCAGCCCACAGGGGGGCCCTCATCAGCCCCAGCATTTT
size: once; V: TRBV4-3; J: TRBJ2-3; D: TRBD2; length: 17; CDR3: CASSQAGLAGGTDTQYF; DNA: TGCGCCAGCAGCCAGGCCGGACTAGCGGGGGGCACAGATACGCAGTATTTT
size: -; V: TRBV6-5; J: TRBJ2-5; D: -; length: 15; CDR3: CASSSPGSHQETQYF; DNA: TGTGCCAGCAGCTCCCCCGGCTCGCACCAAGAGACCCAGTACTTC
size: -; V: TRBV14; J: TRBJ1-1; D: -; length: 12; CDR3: CASSQDGRVAFF; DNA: TGTGCCAGCAGCCAAGATGGGCGTGTAGCTTTCTTT
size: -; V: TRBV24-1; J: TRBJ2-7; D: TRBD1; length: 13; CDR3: CATKETGDYEQYF; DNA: TGTGCCACCAAGGAGACAGGGGACTACGAGCAGTACTTC
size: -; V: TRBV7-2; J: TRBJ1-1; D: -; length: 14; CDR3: CASSLGAANTEAFF; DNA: TGTGCCAGCAGCTTAGGGGCGGCCAACACTGAAGCTTTCTTT
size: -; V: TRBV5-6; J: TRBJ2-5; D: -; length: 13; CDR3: CASSFRGRETQYF; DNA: TGTGCCAGCAGCTTTAGGGGGAGGGAGACCCAGTACTTC
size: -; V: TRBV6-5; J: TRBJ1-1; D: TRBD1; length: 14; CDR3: CASRLQGRLTEAFF; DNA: TGTGCCAGCAGACTACAGGGGCGGTTGACTGAAGCTTTCTTT
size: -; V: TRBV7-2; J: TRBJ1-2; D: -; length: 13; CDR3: CASSPGPNYGYTF; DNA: TGTGCCAGCAGCCCAGGACCTAACTATGGCTACACCTTC
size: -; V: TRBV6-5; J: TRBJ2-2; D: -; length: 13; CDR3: CASLETNTGELFF; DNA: TGTGCCAGCTTGGAAACGAACACCGGGGAGCTGTTTTTT
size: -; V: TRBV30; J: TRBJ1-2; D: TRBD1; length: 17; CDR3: CAWSVGTGREANYGYTF; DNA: TGTGCCTGGAGTGTTGGGACAGGGAGAGAGGCTAACTATGGCTACACCTTC
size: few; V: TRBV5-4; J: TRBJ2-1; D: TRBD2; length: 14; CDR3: CASRLAGVYNEQFF; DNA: TGTGCCAGCAGACTAGCGGGGGTGTACAATGAGCAGTTCTTC
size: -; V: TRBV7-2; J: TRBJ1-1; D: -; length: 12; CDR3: CASSLTGTEAFF; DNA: TGTGCCAGCAGCTTGACGGGGACTGAAGCTTTCTTT
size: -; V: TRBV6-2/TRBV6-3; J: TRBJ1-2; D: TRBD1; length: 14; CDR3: CASRPTGGAYGYTF; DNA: TGTGCCAGCAGACCTACAGGGGGCGCGTATGGCTACACCTTC
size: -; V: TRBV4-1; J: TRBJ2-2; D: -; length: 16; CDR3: CASSQTPPPGTGELFF; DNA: TGCGCCAGCAGCCAAACCCCTCCCCCGGGCACCGGGGAGCTGTTTTTT
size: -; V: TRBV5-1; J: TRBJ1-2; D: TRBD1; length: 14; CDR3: CASSLTTGDYGYTF; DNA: TGCGCCAGCAGCTTAACTACAGGGGACTATGGCTACACCTTC
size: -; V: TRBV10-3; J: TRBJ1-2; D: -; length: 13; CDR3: CAISDTGIRINTF; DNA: TGTGCCATCAGTGACACAGGGATCAGGATAAACACCTTC
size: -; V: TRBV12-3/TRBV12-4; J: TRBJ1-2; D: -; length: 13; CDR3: CASSFQGGHGYTF; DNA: TGTGCCAGCAGTTTCCAGGGAGGGCATGGCTACACCTTC
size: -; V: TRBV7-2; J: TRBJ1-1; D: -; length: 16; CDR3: CASSLGPLPGNTEAFF; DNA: TGTGCCAGCAGCTTAGGACCTTTGCCGGGGAACACTGAAGCTTTCTTT
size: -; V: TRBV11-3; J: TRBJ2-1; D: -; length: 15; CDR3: CASSLGQRLVGEQFF; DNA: TGTGCCAGCAGCTTAGGACAACGACTAGTGGGTGAGCAGTTCTTC
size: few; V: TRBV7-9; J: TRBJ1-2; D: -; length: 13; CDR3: CASSLAGKQGYTF; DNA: TGTGCCAGCAGCTTAGCAGGCAAGCAGGGCTACACCTTC
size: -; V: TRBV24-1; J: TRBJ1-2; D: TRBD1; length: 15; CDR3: CATSDLGQGAMRYTF; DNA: TGTGCCACCAGTGACCTCGGACAGGGTGCTATGCGCTACACCTTC
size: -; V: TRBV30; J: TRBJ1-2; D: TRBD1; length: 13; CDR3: CAYPDRVVGGYTF; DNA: TGTGCCTATCCGGACAGGGTAGTGGGGGGCTACACCTTC
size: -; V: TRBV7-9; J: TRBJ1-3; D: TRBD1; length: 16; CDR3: CASSRRTGVSGNTIYF; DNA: TGTGCCAGCAGCCGGAGGACAGGCGTCTCTGGAAACACCATATATTTT
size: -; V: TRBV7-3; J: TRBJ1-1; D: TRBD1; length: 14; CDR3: CASSPQTTGAGAFF; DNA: TGTGCCAGCAGCCCCCAAACGACAGGGGCTGGAGCTTTCTTT
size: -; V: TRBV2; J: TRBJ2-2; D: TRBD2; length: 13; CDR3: CADKASSGGELFF; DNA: TGTGCCGACAAAGCGTCTAGCGGGGGGGAGCTGTTTTTT
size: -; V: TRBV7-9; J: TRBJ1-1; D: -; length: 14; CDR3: CASSLEQRNTEAFF; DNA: TGTGCCAGCAGCTTAGAACAGAGGAACACTGAAGCTTTCTTT
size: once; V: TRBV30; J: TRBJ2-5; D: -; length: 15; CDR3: CAWSDGSPREGTQYF; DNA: TGTGCCTGGAGTGATGGGAGCCCACGTGAAGGGACCCAGTACTTC
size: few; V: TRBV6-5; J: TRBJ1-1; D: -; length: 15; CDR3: CASSYSRQGGTEAFF; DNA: TGTGCCAGCAGTTACTCGAGGCAGGGAGGCACTGAAGCTTTCTTT
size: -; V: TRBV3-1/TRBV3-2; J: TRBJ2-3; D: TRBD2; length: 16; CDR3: CASSPLAGGRTDTQYF; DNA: TGTGCCAGCAGCCCCCTCGCGGGGGGGCGCACAGATACGCAGTATTTT
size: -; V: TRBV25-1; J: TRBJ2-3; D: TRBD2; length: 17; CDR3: CASAGPSGGESTDTQYF; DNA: TGTGCCAGCGCGGGGCCTAGCGGGGGGGAGAGCACAGATACGCAGTATTTT
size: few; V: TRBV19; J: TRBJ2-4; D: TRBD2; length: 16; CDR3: CASSTLAGGTKNIQYF; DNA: TGTGCCAGTAGTACTTTAGCGGGGGGGACCAAAAACATTCAGTACTTC
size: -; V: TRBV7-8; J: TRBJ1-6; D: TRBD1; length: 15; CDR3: CASSATGGTDSPLHF; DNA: TGTGCCAGCAGCGCGACAGGGGGGACTGATTCACCCCTCCACTTT
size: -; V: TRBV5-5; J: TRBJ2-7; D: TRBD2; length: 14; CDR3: CASSLGGLVYEQYF; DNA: TGTGCCAGCAGCTTGGGAGGACTAGTCTACGAGCAGTACTTC
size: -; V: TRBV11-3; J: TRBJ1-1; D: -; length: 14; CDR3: CASSPRQLNTEAFF; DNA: TGTGCCAGCAGCCCAAGACAGCTGAACACTGAAGCTTTCTTT
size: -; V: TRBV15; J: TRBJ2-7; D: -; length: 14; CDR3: CATSREPKFYEQYF; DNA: TGTGCCACCAGCAGAGAACCTAAATTCTACGAGCAGTACTTC